This TCR beta chain came from a study of shared clonotypes between healthy human individuals. Naive-designated CD8 cells lacked CD45RO, were positively enriched for CCR7, and omitted terminally differentiated effector memory CD45RA+ cells. Measured with immunoSEQ multiplex PCR; TCRdb has only the in-frame clones, and not every one. The sample holds approximately 840,000 clones, about 96% seen once. Germline-derived CDR1 and CDR2 are SGHKS and YYEKEE (reference sequence). The CDR3 totals 16 residues. Germline trimming cut 2 bases from V and 1 base from J; bases unmatched to any gene: 5. Input material: naive CD8+ T cells sorted from blood. The receptor was isolated from a man in his thirties or forties in good health. This chain connects TRBV5-5 to TRBJ2-7; 11 bases align to TRBD2. As DNA, the CDR3 is TGTGCCAGCAGCTTTCCACTAGCGGGGGATTCCTACGAGCAGTACTTC. Its translation: CASSFPLAGDSYEQYF.